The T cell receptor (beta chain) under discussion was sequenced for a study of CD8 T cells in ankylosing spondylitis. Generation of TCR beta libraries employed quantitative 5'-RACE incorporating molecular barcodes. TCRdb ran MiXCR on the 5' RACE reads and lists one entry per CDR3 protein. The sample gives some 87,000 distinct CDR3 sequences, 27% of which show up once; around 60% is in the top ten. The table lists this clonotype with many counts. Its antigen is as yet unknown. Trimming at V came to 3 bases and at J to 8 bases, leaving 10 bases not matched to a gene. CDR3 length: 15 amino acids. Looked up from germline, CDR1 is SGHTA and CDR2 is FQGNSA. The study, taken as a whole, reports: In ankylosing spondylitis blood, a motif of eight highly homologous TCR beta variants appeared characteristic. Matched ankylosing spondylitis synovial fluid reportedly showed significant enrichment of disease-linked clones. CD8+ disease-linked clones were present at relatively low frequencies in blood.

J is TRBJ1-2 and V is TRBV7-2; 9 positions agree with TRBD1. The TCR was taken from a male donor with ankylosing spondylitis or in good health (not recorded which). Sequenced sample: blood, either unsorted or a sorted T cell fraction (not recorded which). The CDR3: CASSFDGTGTGGYTF. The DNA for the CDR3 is TGTGCCAGCAGCTTCGATGGGACAGGGACGGGAGGCTACACCTTC.